The present entry profiles one T cell receptor (beta chain) with its context. The antigen is undetermined. Generated by immunoSEQ multiplex PCR, the TCRdb table keeps only in-frame clones and is missing some. The sample contains some 70,000 clones, 75% to 85% of which appear only once. The CDR3 length is 17 residues. CDR1 is KGHDR and CDR2 is SFDVKD in the germline V gene. The V and J ends lost 3 bases and 1 base respectively, with 16 bases between them. This specimen belongs to a study of T cell responses to AZD1222 COVID-19 vaccine. Study results and caveats: Targets within unmutated variant regions were reportedly found for nearly half of spike-specific TCRs.

V and J are TRBV24-1 and TRBJ2-3; tentatively, D is TRBD1 or TRBD2 (5 bases each). The receptor was derived from an adult who received the AZD1222 COVID-19 vaccine. The specimen comprised peripheral blood, sampled 28 days after the second AZD1222 dose. In DNA form, the CDR3 reads TGTGCCACCAGTGATCCCCGAGGGGCCGGGGGCACAGATACGCAGTATTTT. It specifies CATSDPRGAGGTDTQYF.